The present TCR beta chain was sequenced within a study of post-analysis software for immune sequencing data. Study outcomes and limitations: TRBV5-6, TRBV5-1 and TRBV20-1 were among several TRBV segments more frequent in patients than controls.

A word on this clonotype: The antigen is not known.

CDR3 length: 20 amino acids. With V trimmed by 1 base and J by 4 bases, 20 bases remained unmatched. Germline V gene lookup returns CDR1 DFQATT and CDR2 SNEGSKA (reference sequence). Built from TCR beta cDNA, the libraries had unique molecular identifiers in them. TCRdb reprocessed the PCR reads with MiXCR, giving one entry per CDR3 protein. The table includes 400,000 to 500,000 distinct CDR3 sequences, approximately 42% detected once. Sequencing was performed on blood. The chain combines TRBV20-1 with TRBJ1-5; 9 bases line up with TRBD1. This TCR came from a girl between 2 and 10 years old with multiple sclerosis. CDR3 coding DNA: TGCAGTGCTAGAGGACATTTGGGACAGGGCTTACGAAATTTGAATCAGCCCCAGCATTTT. Amino acid sequence: CSARGHLGQGLRNLNQPQHF.